A single T cell receptor beta chain is shown here with its context. The sample comes from a study of blood T cell repertoires in COVID-19. At the level of the study: All recovered Cohort 3 donors got two negative PCRs, got clearance, or saw symptom resolution. The United States, Italy and Spain were the sources of the acute and convalescent COVID-19 samples.

Those who participated ranged in age from roughly 18 to 90 years and resided in about two dozen US areas. The CDR3 has 16 residues. V trimming: 2 bases; J trimming: 8 bases; junction bases outside the gene matches: 13. In germline, CDR1 is MNHEY, CDR2 SVGAGI. Per the authors' pipeline: Estimation of nucleated cell counts relied on the amplification of reference gene primers. Only in-frame clones appear in the TCRdb table, and some are missing; sequencing was by immunoSEQ multiplex PCR. The V and J calls and clone size come from that table; D and trimming were worked out from the DNA. The data contain roughly 200,000 clones, 86% of them singletons.

Source material: PBMCs or T cells enriched from blood (not recorded which). This receptor was identified in a woman between 40 and 55 years old in a cohort exposed to, infected with or recovered from COVID-19 (not recorded which). The chain joins TRBV6-5 to TRBJ1-2; 8 bases are a match to TRBD1. CDR3 region: CASSYPLDRGGEGYTF. In nucleotides, the CDR3 is TGTGCCAGCAGTTACCCCCTCGACAGGGGAGGAGAAGGCTACACCTTC.